A selection of T cell receptor beta chains follows, all from one sample in a study of T cell responses to AZD1222 COVID-19 vaccine. The repertoire was sequenced with immunoSEQ multiplex PCR; TCRdb's copy has only in-frame clones and lacks some. The data hold approximately 130,000 clones, with around 83% observed a single time. The source was peripheral blood, collected 28 days after the second AZD1222 dose. Receptors originate from an adult who received the AZD1222 COVID-19 vaccine. Both conserved end residues are part of each CDR3. A D gene is named only where the DNA matches it firmly. A row's size may be missing; if present it is once, few, many or a size class.

clone_size: -; v_call: TRBV11-3; j_call: TRBJ2-2; d_call: TRBD2; cdr3_aa: CASSFTLAGDTGELFF; cdr3_nt: TGTGCCAGCAGCTTTACGCTAGCGGGGGACACCGGGGAGCTGTTTTTT
clone_size: -; v_call: TRBV16; j_call: TRBJ1-4; d_call: -; cdr3_aa: CASSLRTHGTNEKLFF; cdr3_nt: TGTGCCAGCAGCCTCCGAACCCACGGAACTAATGAAAAACTGTTTTTT
clone_size: -; v_call: TRBV19; j_call: TRBJ1-2; d_call: -; cdr3_aa: CASSITAGSKGYTF; cdr3_nt: TGTGCCAGTAGTATCACGGCCGGGTCTAAGGGCTACACCTTC
clone_size: -; v_call: TRBV15; j_call: TRBJ2-2; d_call: -; cdr3_aa: CATSRVPSGELFF; cdr3_nt: TGTGCCACCAGCAGAGTCCCGAGCGGGGAGCTGTTTTTT
clone_size: -; v_call: TRBV5-8; j_call: TRBJ1-2; d_call: TRBD1; cdr3_aa: CASSTGGYGYTF; cdr3_nt: TGTGCCAGCAGTACAGGGGGCTATGGCTACACCTTC
clone_size: -; v_call: TRBV5-4; j_call: TRBJ2-3; d_call: -; cdr3_aa: CASSPDAYYTQYF; cdr3_nt: TGTGCCAGCAGCCCGGACGCCTACTATACGCAGTATTTT
clone_size: few; v_call: TRBV5-4; j_call: TRBJ1-2; d_call: -; cdr3_aa: CASSKGGNYGYTF; cdr3_nt: TGTGCCAGCAGCAAAGGGGGTAACTATGGCTACACCTTC
clone_size: -; v_call: TRBV9; j_call: TRBJ1-1; d_call: -; cdr3_aa: CASSVAGARNTEAFF; cdr3_nt: TGTGCCAGCAGCGTAGCGGGGGCCCGAAACACTGAAGCTTTCTTT
clone_size: -; v_call: TRBV10-3; j_call: TRBJ2-3; d_call: TRBD2; cdr3_aa: CAISGLAGLDTQYF; cdr3_nt: TGTGCCATCAGTGGACTAGCGGGACTAGATACGCAGTATTTT
clone_size: -; v_call: TRBV9; j_call: TRBJ1-1; d_call: -; cdr3_aa: CASSGSVSRNTEAFF; cdr3_nt: TGTGCCAGCAGCGGATCAGTAAGCAGGAACACTGAAGCTTTCTTT
clone_size: -; v_call: TRBV19; j_call: TRBJ2-1; d_call: -; cdr3_aa: CASRHDRYEQFF; cdr3_nt: TGTGCCAGTAGACATGACAGATATGAGCAGTTCTTC
clone_size: -; v_call: TRBV2; j_call: TRBJ2-5; d_call: -; cdr3_aa: CASSDVGETQYF; cdr3_nt: TGTGCCAGCAGTGATGTCGGAGAGACCCAGTACTTC
clone_size: -; v_call: TRBV23-1; j_call: TRBJ1-5; d_call: -; cdr3_aa: CASTRGQPQHF; cdr3_nt: TGCGCCAGCACCAGGGGCCAGCCCCAGCATTTT
clone_size: -; v_call: TRBV28; j_call: TRBJ1-1; d_call: TRBD1; cdr3_aa: CASSPFTGQGATFF; cdr3_nt: TGTGCCAGCAGTCCCTTCACGGGACAGGGGGCAACTTTCTTT
clone_size: -; v_call: TRBV4-1; j_call: TRBJ1-4; d_call: -; cdr3_aa: CASSQPGSGKTNEKLFF; cdr3_nt: TGCGCCAGCAGCCAGCCAGGGTCAGGAAAAACTAATGAAAAACTGTTTTTT
clone_size: -; v_call: TRBV3-1/TRBV3-2; j_call: TRBJ2-1; d_call: -; cdr3_aa: CASSQDRVRYNEQFF; cdr3_nt: TGTGCCAGCAGCCAAGACCGGGTTCGCTACAATGAGCAGTTCTTC
clone_size: -; v_call: TRBV30; j_call: TRBJ2-1; d_call: -; cdr3_aa: CAWTGVSSYNEQFF; cdr3_nt: TGTGCCTGGACGGGCGTGAGCTCCTACAATGAGCAGTTCTTC